This T cell receptor (beta chain) appears in the sequencing data of a study of T cells in localized non-small cell lung cancer. Study observations and caveats: It remains possible that heterogeneity exists, since only one tumor region was sequenced. Paired adjacent lung recovered a median about 61 of the top 100 tumor clones. It was uninvolved adjacent lung that showed the highest T cell clonality, exceeding tumor.

The CDR3 has 13 amino acids. J lost 2 bases, V lost 7 bases, and 3 bases had no gene match. Germline assignment: CDR1 SNHLY and CDR2 FYNNEI. With regard to this clone: Its antigen is undetermined.

TCRdb's copy holds only in-frame clones and misses some; the assay was immunoSEQ multiplex PCR. The table includes 130,000 or so clones, 89% detected once. Sample: peripheral blood, taken before any cancer treatment. This rearrangement joins TRBV2 to TRBJ2-7; TRBD1 matches at 9 bases. The receptor comes from a female donor at least 60 years old with stage I lung adenocarcinoma. The CDR3 DNA follows: TGTGCCAGCACGGGACAGGGACCCTACGAGCAGTACTTC. This sequence encodes CASTGQGPYEQYF.